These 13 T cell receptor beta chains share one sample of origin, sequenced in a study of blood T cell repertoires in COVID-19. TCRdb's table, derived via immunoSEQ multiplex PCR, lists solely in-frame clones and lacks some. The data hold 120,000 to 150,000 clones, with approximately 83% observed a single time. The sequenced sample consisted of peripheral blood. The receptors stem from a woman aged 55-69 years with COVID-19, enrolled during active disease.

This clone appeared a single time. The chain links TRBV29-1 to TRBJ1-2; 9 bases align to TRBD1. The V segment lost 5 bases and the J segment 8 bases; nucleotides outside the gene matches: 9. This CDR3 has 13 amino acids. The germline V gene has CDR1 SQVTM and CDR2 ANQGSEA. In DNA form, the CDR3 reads TGCAGCGTTACAACAGGGGGCGCTGGGGGCTACACCTTC. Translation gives CSVTTGGAGGYTF.

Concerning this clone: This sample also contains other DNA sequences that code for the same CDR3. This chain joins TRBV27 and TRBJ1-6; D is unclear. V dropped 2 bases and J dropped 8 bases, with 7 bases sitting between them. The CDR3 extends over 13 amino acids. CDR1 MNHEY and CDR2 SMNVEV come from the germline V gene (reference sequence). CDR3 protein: CASSLEGDSPLHF. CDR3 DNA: TGTGCCAGCAGTTTAGAGGGAGATTCACCCCTCCACTTT.

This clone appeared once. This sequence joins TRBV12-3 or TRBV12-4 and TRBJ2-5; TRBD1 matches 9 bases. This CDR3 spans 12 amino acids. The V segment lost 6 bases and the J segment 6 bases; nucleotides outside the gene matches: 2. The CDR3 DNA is TGTGCCAGCAGAACAGGGGGCAAGACCCAGTACTTC. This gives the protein CASRTGGKTQYF.

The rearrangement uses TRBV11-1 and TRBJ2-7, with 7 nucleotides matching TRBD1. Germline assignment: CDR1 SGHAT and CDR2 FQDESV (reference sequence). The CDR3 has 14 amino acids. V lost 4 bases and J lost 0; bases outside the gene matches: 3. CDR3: CASSSDRSSYEQYF. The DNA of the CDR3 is TGTGCCAGCAGCTCGGACAGGTCCTCCTACGAGCAGTACTTC.

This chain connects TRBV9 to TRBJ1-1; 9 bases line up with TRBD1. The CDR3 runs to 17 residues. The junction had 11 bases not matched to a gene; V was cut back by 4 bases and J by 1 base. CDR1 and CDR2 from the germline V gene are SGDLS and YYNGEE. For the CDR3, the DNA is TGTGCCAGCAGCCTGAGCCCGACAGGGGGTTCGAACACTGAAGCTTTCTTT. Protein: CASSLSPTGGSNTEAFF. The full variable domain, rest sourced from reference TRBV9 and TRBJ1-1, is DSGVTQTPKHLITATGQRVTLRCSPRSGDLSVYWYQQSLDQGLQFLIQYYNGEERAKGNILERFSAQQFPDLHSELNLSSLELGDSALYFCASSLSPTGGSNTEAFFGQGTRLTVV.

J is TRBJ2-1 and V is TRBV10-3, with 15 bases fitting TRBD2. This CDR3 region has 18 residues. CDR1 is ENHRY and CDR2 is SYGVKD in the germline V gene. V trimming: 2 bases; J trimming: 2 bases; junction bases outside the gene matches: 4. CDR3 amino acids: CAISEARTSGGAYNEQFF. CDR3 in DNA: TGTGCCATCAGTGAGGCTCGGACTAGCGGGGGGGCCTACAATGAGCAGTTCTTC.

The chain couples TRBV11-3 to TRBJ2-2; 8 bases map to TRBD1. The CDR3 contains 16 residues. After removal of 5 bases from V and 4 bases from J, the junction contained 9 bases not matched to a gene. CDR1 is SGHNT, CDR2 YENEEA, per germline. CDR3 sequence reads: CASSDRDRTSTGELFF. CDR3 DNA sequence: TGTGCCAGCAGCGACCGGGACAGGACGAGCACCGGGGAGCTGTTTTTT.

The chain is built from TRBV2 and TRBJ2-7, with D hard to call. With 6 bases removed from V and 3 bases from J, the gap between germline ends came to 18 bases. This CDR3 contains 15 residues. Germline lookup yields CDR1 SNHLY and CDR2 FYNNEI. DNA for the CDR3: TGTGCCAGCAGCCCAGACCGGGTCCGAGTCTACGAGCAGTACTTC. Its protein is CASSPDRVRVYEQYF. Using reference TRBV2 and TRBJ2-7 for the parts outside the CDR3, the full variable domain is EPEVTQTPSHQVTQMGQEVILRCVPISNHLYFYWYRQILGQKVEFLVSFYNNEISEKSEIFDDQFSVERPDGSNFTLKIRSTKLEDSAMYFCASSPDRVRVYEQYFGPGTRLTVT.

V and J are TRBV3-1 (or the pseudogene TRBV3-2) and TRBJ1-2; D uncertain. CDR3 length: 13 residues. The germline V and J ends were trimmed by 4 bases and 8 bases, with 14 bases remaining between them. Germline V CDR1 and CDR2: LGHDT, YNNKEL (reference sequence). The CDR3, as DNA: TGTGCCAGCAGCCCCCGTCGAGGAGGAGGCTACACCTTC. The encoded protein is CASSPRRGGGYTF.

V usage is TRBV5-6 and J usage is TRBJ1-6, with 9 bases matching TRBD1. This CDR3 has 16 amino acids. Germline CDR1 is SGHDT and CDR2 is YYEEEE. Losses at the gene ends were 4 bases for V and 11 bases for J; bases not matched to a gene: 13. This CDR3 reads CASSPGTGTVGAPLHF. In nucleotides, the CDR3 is TGTGCCAGCAGCCCTGGGACAGGGACCGTTGGGGCACCCCTCCACTTT.

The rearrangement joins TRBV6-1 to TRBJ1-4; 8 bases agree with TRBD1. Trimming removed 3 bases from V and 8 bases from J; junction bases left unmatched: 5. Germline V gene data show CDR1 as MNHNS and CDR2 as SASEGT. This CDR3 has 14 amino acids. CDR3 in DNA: TGTGCCAGCAGTGACGGACAGGGCCGGGAAAAACTGTTTTTT. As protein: CASSDGQGREKLFF.

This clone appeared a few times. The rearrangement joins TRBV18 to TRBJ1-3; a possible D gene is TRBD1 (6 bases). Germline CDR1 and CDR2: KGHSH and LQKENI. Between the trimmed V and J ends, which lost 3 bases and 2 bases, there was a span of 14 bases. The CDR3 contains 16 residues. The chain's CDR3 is CASSPLPGTTGNTIYF. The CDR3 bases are TGTGCCAGCTCACCCTTGCCCGGGACAACTGGAAACACCATATATTTT.

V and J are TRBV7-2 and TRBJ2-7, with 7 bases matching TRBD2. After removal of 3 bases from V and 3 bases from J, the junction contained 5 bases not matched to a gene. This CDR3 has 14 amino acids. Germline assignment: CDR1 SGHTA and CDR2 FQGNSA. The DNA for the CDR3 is TGTGCCAGCAGCTTCATTGGGGACTACTACGAGCAGTACTTC. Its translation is CASSFIGDYYEQYF.